These T cell receptor beta chains were read from a single sample in a study of identical twins. MiXCR was run by TCRdb on the 5' RACE reads, yielding one entry per CDR3 protein. The data show hundreds of thousands of distinct CDR3 sequences, 8.5% to 9.5% seen once. The data also belong to a second study, concerning yellow fever vaccine responses in identical twins.

Material: PBMCs. Every receptor here comes from a young woman in good health. Both conserved end residues are part of each CDR3.

V gene,J gene,CDR3 protein
TRBV29-1,TRBJ2-7,CSVAMPSGFEQYF
TRBV5-5,TRBJ2-4,CASSTLTGDIQYF
TRBV25-1,TRBJ2-3,CASSEGQERADTQYF
TRBV10-3,TRBJ2-7,CAIRTLVSGEQYF
TRBV7-6,TRBJ1-4,CASSLSLQGANEKLFF
TRBV29-1,TRBJ1-1,CSVQSRMNTEAFF
TRBV29-1,TRBJ2-7,CSVRLGPAYEQYF
TRBV12-3/TRBV12-4,TRBJ1-1,CASRRQGSTEAFF
TRBV11-1,TRBJ2-2,CASSSTDRVANTGELFF
TRBV11-2,TRBJ2-2,CASTHSGDTGELFF
TRBV9,TRBJ2-1,CASSFGLAAEQFF
TRBV9,TRBJ2-5,CASSAGLAEETQYF
TRBV6-7,TRBJ2-7,CASSYKGESSYEQYF
TRBV6-2/TRBV6-3,TRBJ2-7,CASRLYHEQYF
TRBV6-2/TRBV6-3,TRBJ2-7,CASSPDRASSYEQYF
TRBV7-9,TRBJ2-1,CASSWTRTGVRLGEQFF
TRBV9,TRBJ2-5,CASSVSGTGSQETQYF
TRBV28,TRBJ2-3,CASSTLGGGPADTQYF
TRBV5-1,TRBJ2-7,CASSISEGLSSYEQYF
TRBV5-1,TRBJ2-3,CASSHGSSGRADTQYF
TRBV7-9,TRBJ2-1,CASSPDRGYYNEQFF
TRBV15,TRBJ2-1,CATSRDSRRGEQFF
TRBV24-1,TRBJ2-3,CATSETGTADTQYF
TRBV10-2,TRBJ2-7,CASSDPDRAKQYF
TRBV5-1,TRBJ2-5,CASSHTAGVGETQYF
TRBV7-2,TRBJ1-2,CASSLDWGRGDYGYTF
TRBV29-1,TRBJ1-4,CSVERGEGEKLFF
TRBV5-1,TRBJ2-1,CASSRSLQGGYEQFF
TRBV12-3/TRBV12-4,TRBJ2-1,CATVERGRQIEQFF
TRBV5-1,TRBJ2-2,CASSLAPSGGRNTGELFF
TRBV29-1,TRBJ2-1,CSVEGGLDEQFF
TRBV10-3,TRBJ2-3,CAISEPGLAESTDTQYF
TRBV18,TRBJ2-1,CASSPIFLAGGPRYNEQFF
TRBV20-1,TRBJ2-1,CSARDLAGLLSEQFF
TRBV11-1,TRBJ2-3,CASSPSSVLMAGRTDTQYF
TRBV5-1,TRBJ2-7,CASSFWPGQAYEQYF
TRBV20-1,TRBJ2-7,CSARGGHLSSYEQYF
TRBV4-3,TRBJ2-7,CASSHGRREPYEQYF
TRBV20-1,TRBJ2-3,CSASLAPDTQYF
TRBV29-1,TRBJ2-5,CSVAQGELETQYF
TRBV20-1,TRBJ2-1,CSAREAAREIGGEQFF
TRBV7-2,TRBJ2-7,CASSLVILSEQYF
TRBV6-1,TRBJ2-5,CASRNRDKKTQYF
TRBV30,TRBJ2-1,CAWSVQRGGRSYNEQFF
TRBV25-1,TRBJ2-3,CASSFSGAEGTDTQYF
TRBV20-1,TRBJ1-2,CSARPGTAYGYTF
TRBV10-3,TRBJ2-2,CAISETRVTGELFF
TRBV12-3/TRBV12-4,TRBJ2-3,CASSQLAGGRVDTQYF
TRBV12-3/TRBV12-4,TRBJ1-2,CASSFRRREPQNYGYTF
TRBV7-2,TRBJ2-3,CASSLHLNTQYF
TRBV28,TRBJ2-1,CASSSTSGRGYNEQFF
TRBV12-3/TRBV12-4,TRBJ2-7,CASVPGFEGEQYF
TRBV4-3,TRBJ2-2,CASSLDGANTGELFF
TRBV7-8,TRBJ2-7,CASSLMGEQYF
TRBV5-1,TRBJ2-7,CASSLTEFYEQYF